The TCR beta chain described here comes from a study of control samples from healthy donors and cancer patients. Per the germline V gene, CDR1 is MGHRA and CDR2 is YSYEKL. The CDR3 is 16 amino acids. V lost 4 bases and J lost 1; bases outside the gene matches: 5. Sequencing was performed with immunoSEQ multiplex PCR; in TCRdb, only in-frame clones are kept and a portion is missing. The table shows about 150,000 clones, with about 94% occurring only once. Sequencing was performed on blood. This clonotype originated in a man aged 35 to 55 in good health. The chain is built from TRBV4-1 and TRBJ2-3; 10 bases agree with TRBD1. In DNA, the CDR3 is TGCGCCAGCAGCCCTCTAGGACAGGGGGGCACAGATACGCAGTATTTT. This codes for CASSPLGQGGTDTQYF.